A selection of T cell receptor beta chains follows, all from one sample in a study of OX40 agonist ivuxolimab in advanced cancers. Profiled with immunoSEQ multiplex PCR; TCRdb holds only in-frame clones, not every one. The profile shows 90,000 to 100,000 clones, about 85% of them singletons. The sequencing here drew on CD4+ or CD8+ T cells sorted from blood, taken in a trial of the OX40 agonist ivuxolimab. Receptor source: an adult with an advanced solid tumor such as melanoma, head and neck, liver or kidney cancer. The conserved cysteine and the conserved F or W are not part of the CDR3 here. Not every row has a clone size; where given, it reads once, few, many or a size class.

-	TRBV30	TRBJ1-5	AWSVRDLQGATGPQH
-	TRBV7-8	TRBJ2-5	ASTGLAGATQY
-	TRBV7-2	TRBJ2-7	ASSLSGAYEQY
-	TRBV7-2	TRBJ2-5	ASSPPWTTDGTQY
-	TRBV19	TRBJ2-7	ASSNTAFGNEQY
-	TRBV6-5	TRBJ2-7	ASSYSSGRNEQY
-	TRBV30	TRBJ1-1	AWTHDSLNTEAF
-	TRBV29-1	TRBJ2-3	SVVGQGADTQY
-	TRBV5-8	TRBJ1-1	ASSLIVGPPNTEAF
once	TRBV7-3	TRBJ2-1	ASSFWGLNNEQF
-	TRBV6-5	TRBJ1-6	ASSYAAGDSPLH
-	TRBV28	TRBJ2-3	ASSWIRDSVDTQY
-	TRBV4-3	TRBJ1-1	ASSPQGAQTEAF
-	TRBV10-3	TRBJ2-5	ATQGAGETQY
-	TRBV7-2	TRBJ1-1	ASSLQGEYTEAF
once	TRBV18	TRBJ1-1	ASSRNRGGYTEAF
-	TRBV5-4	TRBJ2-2	ASSARGISLGTGELF
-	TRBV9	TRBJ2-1	ASSRRLAGDEQF
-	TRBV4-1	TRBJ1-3	ASSQSRVPGNTIY
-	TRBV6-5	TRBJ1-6	ASKPSGQGSSPLH
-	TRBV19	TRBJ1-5	ASSIVQGAPQPQH
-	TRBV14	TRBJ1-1	ASSQDLWGNTEAF
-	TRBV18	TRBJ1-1	ASSPDFRDRVNTEAF
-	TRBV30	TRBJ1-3	AWRDRTRETGNTIY
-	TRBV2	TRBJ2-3	ASLAGFTDTQY
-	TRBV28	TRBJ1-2	ASGTGGTYGYT
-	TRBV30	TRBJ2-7	AWSGTPYEQY
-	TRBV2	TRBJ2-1	ASTFDNEQF
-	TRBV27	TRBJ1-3	ASSLTAGNTIY
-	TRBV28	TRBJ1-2	ASSSHGVNYGYT
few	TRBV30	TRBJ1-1	AWSGRRWNTEAF
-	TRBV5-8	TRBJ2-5	ASSLTGGRETQY
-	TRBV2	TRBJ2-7	ASSPRRPEIGYEQY